The entry below gives a single T cell receptor beta chain sequence along with its context. Its target antigen remains unknown. Base-call qualities are not available, and no considerably larger clone is one nucleotide away. Library method: 5' RACE. Sequencing was carried out with a NextSeq 500. In the TCR library protocol, a unique molecular identifier was attached to each TCR cDNA molecule so that PCR and sequencing errors could be corrected. Concerning the study's data processing: TCR identification, UMI-based error correction and CDR3 extraction were all carried out with Decombinator tools. TCRs above a frequency of 2 per 1,000, corresponding to the top 1% of the tumor frequency distribution, were defined as expanded. Renyi diversity was calculated using the R vegan package after each repertoire was subsampled 100 times to 5,000 TCRs. CDR3 similarity networks were built from amino acid triplet string-kernel similarity, connecting CDR3s with pairwise similarity above 0.82. TCRdb trimmed the raw reads at Q25, called clones with MiXCR and kept productive beta chains. Every CDR3 protein is listed once, alongside the most common genes and DNA of its rows. V and J calls and clone size were set by TCRdb, not the authors. Counted in this sample were under 11,000 distinct CDR3 sequences; 3.7% of them appeared once. The top ten clonotypes cover about half of the sample.

What the time point label conveys for this sample: sample taken at primary tumor resection. The donors were about 71 patients from the lung TRACERx cohort who had early-stage, untreated non-small cell lung cancer. Whole RNA extracted from tumor and nontumor lung tissue, or from cryopreserved PBMC samples, was used for TCR sequencing without cell sorting. Only patients for whom sufficient RNA was available from at least two tumor regions were selected for TCR sequencing. This sample was included in a study of spatial heterogeneity in lung cancer (dated by TCRdb to between 2018 and 2021). About the investigation overall: Beta-chain transcripts were consistently detected in greater numbers than alpha-chain transcripts, which likely reflected higher beta-chain transcript abundance. In the raw uncorrected reads, each unique combination of TCR and UMI appeared more than ten times on average. In non-small cell lung cancer, the study quantitatively compared TCR alpha and beta repertoires across several tumor regions, matched nontumor lung, and blood. TCR repertoire features were related to nonsynonymous mutation counts determined by whole-exome sequencing of tumor tissue. At surgery, 220 tumor regions, 61 to 75 matched nontumor lung samples and 50 to 60 PBMC samples were TCR-sequenced for both alpha and beta chains. Summary of the overall study and its limitations: Confirming at a functional level the hypothesis that regional TCRs recognize regional mutations was considered to require additional single-cell paired TCR alpha and beta sequencing. Ubiquitous expanded tumor TCRs showed up in blood more often at tumor resection than at routine follow-up.

The sample here was PBMCs, taken at surgery. This TCR was sampled from a female donor with early-stage non-small cell lung cancer.

The nucleotides read TGTGCCACCAGCGGGGACCTTCTTCTTAATCAGCCCCAGCATTTT. Translated, it gives CATSGDLLLNQPQHF. The chain was built from TRBV15 and TRBJ1-5; TRBD1 is a possible D gene, resting on 5 matching bases. V and J are truncated by 5 bases and 4 bases respectively, leaving an intervening sequence of 15 bases. Sequences LNHNV (CDR1) and YYDKDF (CDR2) are obtained from the germline V gene (reference sequence). The CDR3 goes from the cysteine to the phenylalanine over 15 residues. This entry keeps only the CDR3 DNA: 45 bases, framed from base 1.